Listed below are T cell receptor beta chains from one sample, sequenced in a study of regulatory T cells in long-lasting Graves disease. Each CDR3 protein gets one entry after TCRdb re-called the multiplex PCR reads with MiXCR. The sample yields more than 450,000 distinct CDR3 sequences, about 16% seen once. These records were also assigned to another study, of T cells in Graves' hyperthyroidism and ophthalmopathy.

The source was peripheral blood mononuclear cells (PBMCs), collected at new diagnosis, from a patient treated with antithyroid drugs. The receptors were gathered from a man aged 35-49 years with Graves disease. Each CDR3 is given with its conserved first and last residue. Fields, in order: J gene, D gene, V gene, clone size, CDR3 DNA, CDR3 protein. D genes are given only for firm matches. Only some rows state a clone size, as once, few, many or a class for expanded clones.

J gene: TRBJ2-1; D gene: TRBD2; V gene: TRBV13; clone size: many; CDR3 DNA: TGTGCCAGCAGCTCGACTAGCGGGAGAAACAATGAGCAGTTCTTC; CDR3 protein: CASSSTSGRNNEQFF
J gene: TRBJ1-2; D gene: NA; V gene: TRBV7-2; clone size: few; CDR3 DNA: TGTGCCAGCACCCCGAACCACTATGGCTACACCTTC; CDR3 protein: CASTPNHYGYTF
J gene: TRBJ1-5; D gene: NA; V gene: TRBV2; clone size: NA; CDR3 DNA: TGTGCCAGTATGCAGGGAGGCAATCAGCCCCAGCATTTT; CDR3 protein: CASMQGGNQPQHF
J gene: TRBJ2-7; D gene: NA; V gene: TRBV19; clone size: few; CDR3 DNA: TGTGCCAGTAGTATGGGACGCCGCGCCTACGAGCAGTACTTC; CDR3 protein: CASSMGRRAYEQYF
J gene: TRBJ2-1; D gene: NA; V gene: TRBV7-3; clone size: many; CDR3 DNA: TGTGCCAGCAGCATCTACAATGAGCAGTTCTTC; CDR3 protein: CASSIYNEQFF
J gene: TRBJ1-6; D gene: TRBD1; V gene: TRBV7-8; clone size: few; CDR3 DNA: TGTGCCAGCAGCGGGGACAGGGGGACCTCACCCCTCCACTTT; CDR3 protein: CASSGDRGTSPLHF
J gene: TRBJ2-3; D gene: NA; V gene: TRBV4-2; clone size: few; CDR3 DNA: TGTGCCAGCAGCCAAGAGGCTAGCAGGGCCACAGATACGCAGTATTTT; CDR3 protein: CASSQEASRATDTQYF
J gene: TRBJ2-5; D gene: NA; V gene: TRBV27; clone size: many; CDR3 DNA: TGTGCCAGCAGTTTATCGTTGGCTGGCCAAGAGACCCAGTACTTC; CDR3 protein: CASSLSLAGQETQYF
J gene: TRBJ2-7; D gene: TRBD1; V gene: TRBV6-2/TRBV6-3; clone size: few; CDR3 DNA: TGTGCCAGCACGTCGACAGGGGTCTACGAGCAGTACTTC; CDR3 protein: CASTSTGVYEQYF
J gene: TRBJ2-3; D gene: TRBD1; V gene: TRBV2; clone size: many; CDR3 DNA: TGTGCCAGCAGGAGGACAGGGCACACAGATACGCAGTATTTT; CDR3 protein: CASRRTGHTDTQYF
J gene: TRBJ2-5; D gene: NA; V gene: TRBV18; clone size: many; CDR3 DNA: TGTGCCAGCTCACCATCTAGCACGGAGACCCAGTACTTC; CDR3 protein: CASSPSSTETQYF
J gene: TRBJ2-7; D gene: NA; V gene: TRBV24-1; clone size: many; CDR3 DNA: TGTGCCACCAGTGATTCATCCAGGGGAAACAACGAGCAGTACTTC; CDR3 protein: CATSDSSRGNNEQYF
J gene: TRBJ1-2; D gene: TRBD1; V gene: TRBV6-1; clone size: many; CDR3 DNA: TGTGCCAGCAGTGAAGGGACAGGGAGGTACTATGGCTACACCTTC; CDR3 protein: CASSEGTGRYYGYTF
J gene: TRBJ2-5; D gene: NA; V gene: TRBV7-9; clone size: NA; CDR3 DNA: TGTGCCAGCAGCCTCGGACCAATAGTCCAAGAGACCCAGTACTTC; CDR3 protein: CASSLGPIVQETQYF
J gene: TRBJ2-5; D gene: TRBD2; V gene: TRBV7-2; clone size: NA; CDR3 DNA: TGTGCCAGCAGCTCCGTTAGCGGGTACACGGGAGAGACCCAGTACTTC; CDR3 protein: CASSSVSGYTGETQYF
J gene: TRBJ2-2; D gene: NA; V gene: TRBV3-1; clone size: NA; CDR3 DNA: TGTGCCAGCAGCCTATGGGACGGGGAGCTGTTTTTT; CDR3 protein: CASSLWDGELFF
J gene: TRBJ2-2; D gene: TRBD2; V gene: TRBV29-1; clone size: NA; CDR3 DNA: TGCAGCGTTGCCGCGAGCGGGAGGGCCCCGACGGGGGAGCTGTTTTTT; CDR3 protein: CSVAASGRAPTGELFF
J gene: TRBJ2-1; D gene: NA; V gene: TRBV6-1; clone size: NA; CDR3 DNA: TGTGCCAGCAGACCCTACTGGGACGAGCAGTTCTTC; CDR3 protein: CASRPYWDEQFF
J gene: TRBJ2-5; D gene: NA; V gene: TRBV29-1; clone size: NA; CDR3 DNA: TGCAGCGTTGCTCATCTATCAGGGGAGACCCAGTACTTC; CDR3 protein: CSVAHLSGETQYF
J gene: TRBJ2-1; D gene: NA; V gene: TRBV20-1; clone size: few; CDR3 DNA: TGCAGTGCGGGGCGGGGCCCCCCAGGGGCTGAGCAGTTCTTC; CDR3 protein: CSAGRGPPGAEQFF
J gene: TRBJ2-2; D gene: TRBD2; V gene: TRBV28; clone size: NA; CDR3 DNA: TGTGCCAGCAGTTTAAGGCTAGCGGGTGCGAACACCGGGGAGCTGTTTTTT; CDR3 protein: CASSLRLAGANTGELFF
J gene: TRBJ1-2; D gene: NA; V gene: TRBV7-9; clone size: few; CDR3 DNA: TGTGCCAGCAGCTTAGTGCAGGGGTTAACCTATGGCTACACCTTC; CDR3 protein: CASSLVQGLTYGYTF
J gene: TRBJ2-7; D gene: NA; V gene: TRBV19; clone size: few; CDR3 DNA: TGTGCCAGTAGTAGAAGACCGGTGGCCTACGAGCAGTACTTC; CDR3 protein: CASSRRPVAYEQYF
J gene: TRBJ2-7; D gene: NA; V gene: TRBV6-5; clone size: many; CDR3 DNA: TGTGCCAGCAGTTACTCAGCAGGGACGGGCGAGCAGTACTTC; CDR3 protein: CASSYSAGTGEQYF
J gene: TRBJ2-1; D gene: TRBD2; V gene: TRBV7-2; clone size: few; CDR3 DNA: TGTGCCAGCAGCTTAAAGCGGGATACCTTTTACAATGAGCAGTTCTTC; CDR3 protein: CASSLKRDTFYNEQFF
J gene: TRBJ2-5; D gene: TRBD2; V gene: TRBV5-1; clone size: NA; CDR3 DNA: TGCGCCAGCAGCGGGCCGGGACTAGCGGTCCAAGAGACCCAGTACTTC; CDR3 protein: CASSGPGLAVQETQYF
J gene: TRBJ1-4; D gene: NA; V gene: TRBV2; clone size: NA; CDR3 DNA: TGTGCCAGCAGTGAAGGTGGGCCCTCTAATGAAAAACTGTTTTTT; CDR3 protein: CASSEGGPSNEKLFF
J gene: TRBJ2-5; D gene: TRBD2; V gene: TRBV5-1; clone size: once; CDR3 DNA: TGCGCCAGCAGCTTGGCCCTGACTAGCGGGAGTGGAGCAGAGACCCAGTACTTC; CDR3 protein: CASSLALTSGSGAETQYF
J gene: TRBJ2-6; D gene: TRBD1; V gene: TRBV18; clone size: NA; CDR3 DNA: TGTGCCAGCTCACCAACCCGGACAGGGGTCTCTGGGGCCAACGTCCTGACTTTC; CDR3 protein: CASSPTRTGVSGANVLTF
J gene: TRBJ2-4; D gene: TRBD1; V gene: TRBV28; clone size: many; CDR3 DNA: TGTGCCAGCAGTTTAATGGGGCAGGGGGCCGAAAACATTCAGTACTTC; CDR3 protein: CASSLMGQGAENIQYF
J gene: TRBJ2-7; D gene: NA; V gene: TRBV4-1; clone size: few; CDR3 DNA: TGCGCCAGCAGCCATTCATCCGGCTACGGCTACGAGCAGTACTTC; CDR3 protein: CASSHSSGYGYEQYF
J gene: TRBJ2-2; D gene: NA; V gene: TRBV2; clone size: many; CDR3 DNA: TGTGCCAGCAGTGATGGGGCCCGAGCCGGGGAGCTGTTTTTT; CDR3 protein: CASSDGARAGELFF
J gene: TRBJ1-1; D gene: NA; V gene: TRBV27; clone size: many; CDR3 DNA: TGTGCCAGCAGTCCCAGGGGTTTCACTGAAGCTTTCTTT; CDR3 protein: CASSPRGFTEAFF
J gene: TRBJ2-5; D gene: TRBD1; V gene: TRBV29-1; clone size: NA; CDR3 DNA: TGCAGCGTGTCATGGGGACAGGGCGATATTCGGTACTTC; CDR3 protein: CSVSWGQGDIRYF
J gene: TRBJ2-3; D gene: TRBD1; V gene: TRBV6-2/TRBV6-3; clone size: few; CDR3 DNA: TGTGCCAGCAGTTCCCCGCAACCGGGACAGGGGGCAGATACGCAGTATTTT; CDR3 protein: CASSSPQPGQGADTQYF
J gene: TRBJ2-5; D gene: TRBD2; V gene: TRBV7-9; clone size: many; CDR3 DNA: TGTGCCAGCAGCTCCAGACTAGCGGAGGTTTCAGTCTTC; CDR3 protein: CASSSRLAEVSVF
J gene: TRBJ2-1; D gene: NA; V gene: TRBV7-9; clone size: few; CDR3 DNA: TGTGCCAGCAGCCATAACCGGGACCTCTACAATGAGCAGTTCTTC; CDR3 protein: CASSHNRDLYNEQFF
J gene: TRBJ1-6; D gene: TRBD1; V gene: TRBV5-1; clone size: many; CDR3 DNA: TGCGCCAGCAGCCGAGGGGACAGCAATAATTCACCCCTCCACTTT; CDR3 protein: CASSRGDSNNSPLHF
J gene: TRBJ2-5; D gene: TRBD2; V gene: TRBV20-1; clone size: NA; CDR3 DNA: TGCAGTGCTAGATCCACGGGACTAGCAGGAGAGACCCAGTACTTC; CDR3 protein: CSARSTGLAGETQYF
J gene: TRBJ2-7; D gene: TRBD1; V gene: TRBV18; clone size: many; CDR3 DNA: TGTGCCAGCTCATCTGTGGACAGGGCCAACGAGCAGTACTTC; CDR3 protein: CASSSVDRANEQYF
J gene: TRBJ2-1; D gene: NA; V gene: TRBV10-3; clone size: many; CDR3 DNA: TGTGCCATCAGTGGTTACAGGGAGAATGAGCAGTTCTTC; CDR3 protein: CAISGYRENEQFF
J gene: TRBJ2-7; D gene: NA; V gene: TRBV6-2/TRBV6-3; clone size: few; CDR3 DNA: TGTGCCAGCAGGGTGGCGGGGGCGGAGCAGTACTTC; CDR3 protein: CASRVAGAEQYF
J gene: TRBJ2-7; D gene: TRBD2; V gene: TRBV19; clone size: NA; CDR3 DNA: TGTGCCAGTACCAAGGCTAGCGGGAGTCTCGAGCAGTACTTC; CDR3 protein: CASTKASGSLEQYF
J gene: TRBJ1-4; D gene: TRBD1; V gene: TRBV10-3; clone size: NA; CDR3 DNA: TGTGCCATCAGTGAAAGGGGCTCCGGGACAGGGGAAAAACTGTTTTTT; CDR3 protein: CAISERGSGTGEKLFF
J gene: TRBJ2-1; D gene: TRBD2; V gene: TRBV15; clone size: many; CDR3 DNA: TGTGCCACCAGCAGAGATCAGACAGCGGGAGTCGGGAATGAGCAGTTCTTC; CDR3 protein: CATSRDQTAGVGNEQFF
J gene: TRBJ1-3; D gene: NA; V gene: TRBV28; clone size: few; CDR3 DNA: TGTGCCAGCAGTTTAAGCCGGACCGCGCACTTCTCTGGAAACACCATATATTTT; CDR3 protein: CASSLSRTAHFSGNTIYF
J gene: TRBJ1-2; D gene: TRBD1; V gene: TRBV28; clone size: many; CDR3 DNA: TGTGCCAGCAGTTCAAGGTGGACAGGGGCTGGCTACACCTTC; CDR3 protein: CASSSRWTGAGYTF
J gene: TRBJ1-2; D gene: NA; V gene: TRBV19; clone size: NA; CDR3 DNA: TGTGCCAGTAGTATTTGGGGGGCGCGTAATGGCTACACCTTC; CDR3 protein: CASSIWGARNGYTF
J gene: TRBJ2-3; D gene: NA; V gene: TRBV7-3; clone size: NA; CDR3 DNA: TGTGCCAGCAGCTACTCGCCGTACTTC; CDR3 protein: CASSYSPYF
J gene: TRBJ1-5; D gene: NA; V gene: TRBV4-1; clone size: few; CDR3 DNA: TGCGCCAGCAGCCAAGACGCGGGTTCCAATCAGCCCCAGCATTTT; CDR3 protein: CASSQDAGSNQPQHF
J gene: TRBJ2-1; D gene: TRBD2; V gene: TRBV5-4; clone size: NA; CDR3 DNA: TGTGCCAGCAGCTTGGCGTTTCGACTAGCGGAGCTGGGCAATGAGCAGTTCTTC; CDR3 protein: CASSLAFRLAELGNEQFF
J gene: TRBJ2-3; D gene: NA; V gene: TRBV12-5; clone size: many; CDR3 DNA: TGTGCTAGTGGTCCGGACCCGCGTGGCACAGATACGCAGTATTTT; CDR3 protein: CASGPDPRGTDTQYF
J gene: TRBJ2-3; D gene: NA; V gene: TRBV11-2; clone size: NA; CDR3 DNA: TGTGCCAGCAGCTTCCGGCTAGACCCAGCCACAGATACGCAGTATTTT; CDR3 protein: CASSFRLDPATDTQYF
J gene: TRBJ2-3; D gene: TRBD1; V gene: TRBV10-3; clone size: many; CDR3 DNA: TGTGCCATCAGGGGACAGGGGGCCACAGATACGCAGTATTTT; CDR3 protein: CAIRGQGATDTQYF
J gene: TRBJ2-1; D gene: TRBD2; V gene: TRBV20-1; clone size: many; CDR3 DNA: TGCAGTGCCCATAGCGGGAGCGGGTTCAATGAGCAGTTCTTC; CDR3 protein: CSAHSGSGFNEQFF
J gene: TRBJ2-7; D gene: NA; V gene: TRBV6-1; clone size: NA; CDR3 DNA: TGTGCCAGCAGCCTGGGACGTCTGGGAGGATACGAGCAGTACTTC; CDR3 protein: CASSLGRLGGYEQYF
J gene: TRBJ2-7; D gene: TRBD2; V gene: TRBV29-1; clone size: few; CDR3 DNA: TGCAGCGTTGAAACTAGCGGGAGTATACACGAGCAGTACTTC; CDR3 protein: CSVETSGSIHEQYF
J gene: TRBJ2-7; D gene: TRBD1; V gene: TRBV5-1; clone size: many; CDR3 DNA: TGCGCCAGCAGCTTGGACAGGGGCAAGGGCGAGCAGTACTTC; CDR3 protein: CASSLDRGKGEQYF
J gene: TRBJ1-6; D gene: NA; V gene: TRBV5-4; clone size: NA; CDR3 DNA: TGTGCCAGCCATGCGGCAGGGGATTCACCCCTCCACTTT; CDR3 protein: CASHAAGDSPLHF